The clone carrying this T cell receptor beta chain was found a few times. What it binds is unknown. Germline V lookup: CDR1 SGHDN, CDR2 FVKESK. V was shortened by 2 bases and J by 7 bases, with 9 bases between the two germline ends. The CDR3 is made up of 14 amino acids. These data originate in a study of blood T cells in healthy people across ages. Study information: Per two T cells, template switching captured roughly one barcoded beta molecule.

Notes on the study in general: Naive CD4+ cells and diversity were both higher in long-lived donors than in aged donors.

A second PCR, run for roughly 7 to 11 cycles, used a sample-barcoded 5' primer plus a J-beta primer mix. Each CDR3 protein is one row after TCRdb ran MiXCR on the 5' RACE reads. The sample holds under 1 million distinct CDR3 sequences; under 45% are singletons and the top ten take roughly 19%. Samples each yielded at least 6 micrograms of total RNA. The sample taken for sequencing was blood. The V gene is TRBV14, the J gene TRBJ1-6, with D possibly matching TRBD1 (6 bases). The TCR originated in a man aged 60-69 years in good health. CDR3 sequence: CASSQLGANSPLHF. Here the CDR3 DNA reads TGTGCCAGCAGCCAACTGGGGGCGAATTCACCCCTCCACTTT. The full variable domain, completed using reference TRBV14 and TRBJ1-6, is EAGVTQFPSHSVIEKGQTVTLRCDPISGHDNLYWYRRVMGKEIKFLLHFVKESKQDESGMPNNRFLAERTGGTYSTLKVQPAELEDSGVYFCASSQLGANSPLHFGNGTRLTVT.